The clone carrying this T cell receptor beta chain came up once. This sample was included in a study of blood T cell repertoires in COVID-19. TCRdb's table, derived via immunoSEQ multiplex PCR, lists solely in-frame clones and lacks some. Of 200,000 to 300,000 clones in the sample, approximately 86% were seen once. This CDR3 region has 14 residues. Germline values: CDR1 MNHEY, CDR2 SVGAGI. Trimming cost V 2 bases and J 7 bases; bases outside gene matches: 5. The receptor was isolated from a woman aged 60-75 years who had recovered from COVID-19. Sequencing used peripheral blood. The chain is built from TRBV6-5 and TRBJ2-1; 7 bases line up with TRBD1. CDR3 nucleotides: TGTGCCAGCAGTTACCGGACAGGTGGGAATGAGCAGTTCTTC. Encoded protein: CASSYRTGGNEQFF.